Here is one T cell receptor (beta chain) with its context. TCRdb's table, derived via immunoSEQ multiplex PCR, lists solely in-frame clones and lacks some. The sample includes tens of thousands of clones, approximately 89% of them seen just once. J was trimmed by 0 bases and V by 4 bases; bases with no gene match: 4. The CDR3 runs to 15 residues. Germline V CDR1 and CDR2: MNHEY, SVGAGI. This record comes from a study of control samples from healthy donors and cancer patients. The sample taken for sequencing was PBMCs. This sequence originates from a man in his forties or fifties with colorectal cancer. This sequence joins TRBV6-5 and TRBJ2-3; 7 bases agree with TRBD1. DNA for the CDR3: TGTGCCAGCAGTTTACAGGGGCAGAGCACAGATACGCAGTATTTT. Residues: CASSLQGQSTDTQYF.